This is a list of T cell receptor beta chains from one sample in a study of CD8+ T cells in alopecia areata. Assay: immunoSEQ multiplex PCR; the TCRdb copy retains only in-frame clones and omits some. Of about 190,000 clones listed, roughly 60% are singletons. Sequencing used CD4+ T cells sorted from blood, obtained at week 24, from a patient treated with tofacitinib. These receptors all come from a human donor with alopecia areata. The CDR3 runs from the conserved cysteine through the conserved F or W. Fields, in order: J gene, D gene, V gene, clone size, CDR3 protein, CDR3 DNA. D genes are given only for firm matches. Size is omitted from some rows. Given values are once, few, many or a class for expanded clones.

TRBJ1-2 | . | TRBV20-1 | . | CSARGGHGYTF | TGCAGTGCTAGGGGAGGGCATGGCTACACCTTC
TRBJ1-2 | . | TRBV9 | . | CASSPDLNYGYTF | TGTGCCAGCAGCCCCGACTTAAACTATGGCTACACCTTC
TRBJ2-7 | . | TRBV30 | . | CAWSVPWQPVREQYF | TGTGCCTGGAGTGTACCTTGGCAACCCGTGAGGGAGCAGTACTTC
TRBJ1-2 | . | TRBV5-1 | . | CASSPAATGLLRHYGYTF | TGCGCCAGCAGCCCGGCAGCCACCGGACTCCTTCGGCACTATGGCTACACCTTC
TRBJ2-1 | . | TRBV30 | . | CAWSRDSNEQFF | TGTGCCTGGAGTCGGGACTCCAATGAGCAGTTCTTC
TRBJ2-1 | . | TRBV2 | . | CASSEAPVGEQFF | TGTGCCAGCAGTGAAGCACCTGTTGGGGAGCAGTTCTTC
TRBJ1-6 | . | TRBV27 | . | CASSLSNGGPAPLHF | TGTGCCAGCAGTTTATCGAACGGGGGGCCAGCACCCCTCCACTTT
TRBJ2-1 | . | TRBV2 | few | CASRPGLEAYNEQFF | TGTGCCAGCAGACCCGGCCTAGAAGCCTACAATGAGCAGTTCTTC
TRBJ1-6 | . | TRBV27 | . | CASSLGRGGDSPLHF | TGTGCCAGCAGTTTAGGAAGGGGAGGAGATTCACCCCTCCACTTT
TRBJ2-7 | . | TRBV9 | few | CASSVGVTESYEQYF | TGTGCCAGCAGCGTAGGGGTGACAGAGTCCTACGAGCAGTACTTC
TRBJ2-5 | . | TRBV7-9 | . | CASSLQYQETQYF | TGTGCCAGCAGCTTACAGTACCAAGAGACCCAGTACTTC
TRBJ2-7 | . | TRBV20-1 | . | CSASFLKEQYF | TGCAGTGCTAGTTTCCTGAAAGAGCAGTACTTC
TRBJ1-1 | TRBD1 | TRBV29-1 | . | CSVRDRVAEAFF | TGCAGCGTACGGGACAGGGTTGCTGAAGCTTTCTTT
TRBJ2-5 | . | TRBV6-5 | . | CASSYSETQYF | TGTGCCAGCAGTTACTCGGAGACCCAGTACTTC
TRBJ2-3 | . | TRBV7-2 | . | CASSKDSTDTQYF | TGTGCCAGCAGCAAGGACAGCACAGATACGCAGTATTTT
TRBJ2-1 | . | TRBV9 | . | CASSVASSSNEQFF | TGTGCCAGCAGCGTAGCGTCGTCTAGCAATGAGCAGTTCTTC
TRBJ2-6 | . | TRBV15 | . | CATSRRGGRGANVLTF | TGTGCCACCAGCAGAAGAGGGGGGCGAGGGGCCAACGTCCTGACTTTC
TRBJ2-1 | . | TRBV7-9 | . | CASSLVGFDEQFF | TGTGCCAGCAGCTTGGTGGGGTTTGATGAGCAGTTCTTC
TRBJ2-1 | . | TRBV15 | . | CATSRDRLGVSYNEQFF | TGTGCCACCAGCAGAGACAGATTGGGTGTCTCCTACAATGAGCAGTTCTTC
TRBJ1-4 | . | TRBV21-1 | few | CASRHIPEKLFF | TGTGCCAGCAGGCACATACCCGAAAAACTGTTTTTT
TRBJ1-5 | . | TRBV30 | . | CAWSGQPNQPQHF | TGTGCCTGGAGTGGGCAGCCTAATCAGCCCCAGCATTTT
TRBJ1-1 | . | TRBV7-3 | . | CASSPSATSNTEAFF | TGTGCCAGCAGCCCCTCCGCGACATCCAACACTGAAGCTTTCTTT
TRBJ2-1 | . | TRBV25-1 | . | CASSESRGSEQFF | TGTGCCAGCAGTGAATCCCGGGGGAGTGAGCAGTTCTTC
TRBJ1-5 | . | TRBV30 | . | CAWASGADQPQHF | TGTGCCTGGGCCTCAGGGGCGGATCAGCCCCAGCATTTT
TRBJ1-6 | . | TRBV4-3 | . | CASSQDPGSPLHF | TGCGCCAGCAGCCAAGATCCCGGATCACCCCTCCACTTT
TRBJ1-6 | . | TRBV9 | . | CASSLNNSPLHF | TGTGCCAGCAGCCTGAACAATTCACCCCTCCACTTT
TRBJ2-7 | . | TRBV5-1 | . | CASSWMTAYEQYF | TGCGCCAGCAGCTGGATGACAGCCTACGAGCAGTACTTC
TRBJ2-5 | . | TRBV2 | few | CASSEELEVQYF | TGTGCCAGCAGTGAGGAGCTGGAGGTCCAGTACTTC
TRBJ1-1 | . | TRBV18 | many | CASSPQMNTEAFF | TGTGCCAGCTCACCACAAATGAACACTGAAGCTTTCTTT
TRBJ2-7 | . | TRBV2 | . | CASSGGYEQYF | TGTGCCAGCAGTGGGGGCTACGAGCAGTACTTC
TRBJ1-2 | . | TRBV4-1 | . | CASSQGIWDYGYTF | TGCGCCAGCAGCCAGGGAATTTGGGACTATGGCTACACCTTC
TRBJ1-1 | . | TRBV6-1 | . | CASSEKAGLNTEAFF | TGTGCCAGCAGTGAAAAGGCAGGGTTGAACACTGAAGCTTTCTTT
TRBJ1-2 | TRBD1 | TRBV9 | . | CASSVGDRAYGYTF | TGTGCCAGCAGCGTGGGCGACAGGGCCTATGGCTACACCTTC
TRBJ2-1 | TRBD2 | TRBV4-3 | few | CASSQSLSGGPGSNEQFF | TGCGCCAGCAGCCAATCCTTAAGCGGGGGTCCTGGAAGCAATGAGCAGTTCTTC
TRBJ2-5 | . | TRBV9 | few | CASSVGQGAETQYF | TGTGCCAGCAGCGTAGGGCAGGGTGCAGAGACCCAGTACTTC
TRBJ2-1 | . | TRBV6-5 | . | CASKGQGLEQFF | TGTGCCAGCAAAGGGCAGGGCCTTGAGCAGTTCTTC
TRBJ2-6 | . | TRBV7-3 | . | CASSQSAGYGANVLTF | TGTGCCAGCAGCCAATCAGCAGGTTATGGGGCCAACGTCCTGACTTTC
TRBJ1-2 | TRBD1 | TRBV30 | . | CAWSVTRQGPYGYTF | TGTGCCTGGAGTGTAACCCGACAGGGACCCTATGGCTACACCTTC
TRBJ2-3 | . | TRBV5-4 | . | CASSLTSTDTQYF | TGTGCCAGCAGCCTCACCAGCACAGATACGCAGTATTTT
TRBJ2-2 | TRBD2 | TRBV5-1 | . | CASSRTSGGSGELFF | TGCGCCAGCAGCCGGACTAGCGGGGGATCCGGGGAGCTGTTTTTT
TRBJ1-6 | . | TRBV6-5 | . | CASSYDGQGPLHF | TGTGCCAGCAGTTACGACGGCCAGGGCCCCCTCCACTTT
TRBJ1-1 | TRBD1 | TRBV27 | . | CASSLMGQGASEAFF | TGTGCCAGCAGTTTAATGGGACAGGGGGCTTCTGAAGCTTTCTTT
TRBJ2-2 | . | TRBV19 | . | CASSIPQQGTGELFF | TGTGCCAGTAGTATCCCCCAACAGGGCACCGGGGAGCTGTTTTTT
TRBJ2-7 | . | TRBV6-1 | . | CASSELGTYEQYF | TGTGCCAGCAGTGAGCTGGGAACCTACGAGCAGTACTTC
TRBJ1-5 | . | TRBV6-5 | . | CASSYGGGQPQHF | TGTGCCAGCAGTTACGGGGGAGGTCAGCCCCAGCATTTT
TRBJ2-3 | TRBD1 | TRBV6-1 | . | CASARDRITDTQYF | TGTGCCAGCGCCCGGGACAGGATCACAGATACGCAGTATTTT
TRBJ1-6 | . | TRBV6-4 | . | CASQTGTASPLHF | TGTGCCAGCCAAACAGGGACGGCTTCACCCCTCCACTTT
TRBJ2-7 | . | TRBV5-1 | few | CASSPGQGLAVYEQYF | TGCGCCAGCAGCCCCGGCCAAGGGTTAGCTGTCTACGAGCAGTACTTC
TRBJ1-1 | . | TRBV5-1 | . | CASSLGSRGASTEAFF | TGCGCCAGCAGCTTGGGGAGTAGGGGAGCGAGCACTGAAGCTTTCTTT
TRBJ1-4 | . | TRBV7-8 | . | CASSGPTGRVDEKLFF | TGTGCCAGCAGCGGCCCGACAGGCCGGGTCGATGAAAAACTGTTTTTT
TRBJ1-1 | . | TRBV5-1 | . | CASRVTQGSNTEAFF | TGCGCCAGCAGGGTTACGCAGGGATCGAACACTGAAGCTTTCTTT
TRBJ1-5 | . | TRBV4-3 | . | CASSQDLGAEPQHF | TGCGCCAGCAGCCAAGATCTGGGGGCTGAGCCCCAGCATTTT
TRBJ2-3 | TRBD1 | TRBV5-1 | . | CASSLGATGEGDTQYF | TGCGCCAGCAGCTTGGGGGCGACAGGGGAAGGGGATACGCAGTATTTT
TRBJ2-5 | TRBD1 | TRBV2 | . | CASSDSGTGKETQYF | TGTGCCAGCAGTGATTCCGGGACAGGGAAAGAGACCCAGTACTTC
TRBJ1-1 | . | TRBV7-9 | many | CASSVGGSGITEAFF | TGTGCCAGCAGCGTCGGGGGTTCGGGAATAACTGAAGCTTTCTTT